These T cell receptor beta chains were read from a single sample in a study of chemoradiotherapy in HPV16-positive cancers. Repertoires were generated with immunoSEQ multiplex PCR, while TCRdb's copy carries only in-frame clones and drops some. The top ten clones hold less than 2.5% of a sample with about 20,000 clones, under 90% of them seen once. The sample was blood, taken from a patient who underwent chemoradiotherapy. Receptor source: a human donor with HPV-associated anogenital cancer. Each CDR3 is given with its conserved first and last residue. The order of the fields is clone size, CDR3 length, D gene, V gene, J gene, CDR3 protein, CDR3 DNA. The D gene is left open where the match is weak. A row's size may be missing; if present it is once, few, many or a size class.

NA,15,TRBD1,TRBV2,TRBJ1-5,CAGSWGTGLNQPQHF,TGTGCCGGCAGCTGGGGGACAGGGCTAAATCAGCCCCAGCATTTT
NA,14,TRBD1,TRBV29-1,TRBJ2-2,CSVGQGSSTGELFF,TGCAGCGTTGGACAGGGCAGTTCCACCGGGGAGCTGTTTTTT
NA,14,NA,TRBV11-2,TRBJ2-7,CASLPQLGSYEQYF,TGTGCCAGCCTCCCCCAACTGGGTTCCTACGAGCAGTACTTC
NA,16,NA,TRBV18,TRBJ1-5,CASSRTHTGMDQPQHF,TGTGCCAGCTCCCGTACACATACAGGGATGGATCAGCCCCAGCATTTT
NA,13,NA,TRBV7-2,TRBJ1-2,CASTWGRLYGYTF,TGTGCCAGCACTTGGGGGCGACTATATGGCTACACCTTC
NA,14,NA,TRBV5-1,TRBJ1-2,CATGARMGLGGYTF,TGCGCCACTGGGGCCCGTATGGGACTTGGTGGCTACACCTTC
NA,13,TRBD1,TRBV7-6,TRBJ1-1,CASSLTGGTEAFF,TGTGCCAGCAGCTTAACAGGGGGGACTGAAGCTTTCTTT
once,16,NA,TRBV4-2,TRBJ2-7,CASSQKGTDSSYEQYF,TGTGCCAGCAGCCAAAAAGGGACGGACAGCTCCTACGAGCAGTACTTC
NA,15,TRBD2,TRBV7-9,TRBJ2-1,CASSLGDYLNNEQFF,TGTGCCAGCAGCTTAGGGGACTATTTAAACAATGAGCAGTTCTTC
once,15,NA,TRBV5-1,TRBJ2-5,CASSLQPGRQETQYF,TGCGCCAGCAGCTTACAACCCGGTAGGCAAGAGACCCAGTACTTC
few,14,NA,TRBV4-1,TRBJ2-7,CASSQEVVSYEQYF,TGCGCCAGCAGCCAAGAAGTCGTAAGCTACGAGCAGTACTTC
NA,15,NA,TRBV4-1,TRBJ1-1,CASSPRGQLNTEAFF,TGCGCCAGCAGCCCTAGGGGACAATTGAACACTGAAGCTTTCTTT
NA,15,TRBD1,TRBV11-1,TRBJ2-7,CASRITGTGGYEQYF,TGTGCCAGCAGGATTACCGGGACAGGGGGCTACGAGCAGTACTTC
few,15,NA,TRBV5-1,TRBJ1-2,CASSLATGGDYGYTF,TGCGCCAGCAGCTTGGCCACGGGGGGAGACTATGGCTACACCTTC
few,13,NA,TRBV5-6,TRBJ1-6,CASSSQDNSPLHF,TGTGCCAGCAGCTCACAGGATAATTCACCCCTCCACTTT
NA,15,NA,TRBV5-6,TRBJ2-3,CASSLGGDPSDTQYF,TGTGCCAGCAGCTTAGGAGGGGACCCCTCAGATACGCAGTATTTT
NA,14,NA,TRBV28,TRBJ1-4,CASSWTDLNEKLFF,TGTGCCAGCAGCTGGACAGACCTTAATGAAAAACTGTTTTTT
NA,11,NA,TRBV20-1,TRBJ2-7,CSAPHGDEQYF,TGCAGTGCTCCCCATGGGGACGAGCAGTACTTC
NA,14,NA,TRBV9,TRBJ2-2,CASSVVSSVGELFF,TGTGCCAGCAGCGTAGTTAGTAGCGTTGGGGAGCTGTTTTTT
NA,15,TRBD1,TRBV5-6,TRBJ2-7,CASSLAPGTAYEQYF,TGTGCCAGCAGCTTGGCTCCTGGGACAGCCTACGAGCAGTACTTC
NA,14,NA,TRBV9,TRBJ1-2,CASSRDLGRLGYTF,TGTGCCAGCAGCCGGGACTTAGGCCGGTTGGGCTACACCTTC
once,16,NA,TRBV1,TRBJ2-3,CTSSPRTSGGANTQYF,TGCACCAGCAGCCCCCGGACTAGCGGGGGGGCGAATACGCAGTATTTT
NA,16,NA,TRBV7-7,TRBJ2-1,CASSLGRLVSYNEQFF,TGTGCTAGCAGCCTCGGGCGTCTAGTATCCTACAATGAGCAGTTCTTC
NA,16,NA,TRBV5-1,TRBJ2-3,CASTRGTAGPVDTQYF,TGCGCCAGCACCCGGGGGACGGCCGGCCCAGTAGATACGCAGTATTTT
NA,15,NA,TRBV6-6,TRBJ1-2,CASSYGQGYPYGYTF,TGTGCCAGCAGTTACGGTCAGGGTTATCCCTATGGCTACACCTTC
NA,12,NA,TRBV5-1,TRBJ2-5,CASSTGQETQYF,TGCGCCAGCAGCACGGGGCAAGAGACCCAGTACTTC
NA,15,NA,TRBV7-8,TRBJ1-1,CASSTRAYRGTEAFF,TGTGCCAGCAGCACTAGGGCGTACCGGGGGACTGAAGCTTTCTTT
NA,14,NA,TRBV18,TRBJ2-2,CASSPGAVTGELFF,TGTGCCAGCTCACCAGGAGCCGTTACCGGGGAGCTGTTTTTT
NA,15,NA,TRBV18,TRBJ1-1,CASSEEGRGNTEAFF,TGTGCCAGCTCAGAGGAAGGACGGGGAAACACTGAAGCTTTCTTT
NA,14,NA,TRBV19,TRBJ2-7,CASSIQGSQYEQYF,TGTGCCAGTAGCATCCAGGGGTCTCAGTACGAGCAGTACTTC
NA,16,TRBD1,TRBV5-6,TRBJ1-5,CVSSLGQTNSNQPQHF,TGTGTCAGCAGCTTGGGACAGACTAATAGCAATCAGCCCCAGCATTTT
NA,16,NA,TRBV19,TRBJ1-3,CASSMSGQLSGNTIYF,TGTGCCAGTAGTATGTCAGGGCAACTCTCTGGAAACACCATATATTTT
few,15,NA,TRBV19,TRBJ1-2,CASSILARIDYGYTF,TGTGCCAGTAGTATTCTTGCCCGAATCGACTATGGCTACACCTTC
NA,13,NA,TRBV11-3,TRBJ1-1,CASSFQLNTEAFF,TGTGCCAGCAGCTTCCAGTTGAACACTGAAGCTTTCTTT
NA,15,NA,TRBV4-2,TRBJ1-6,CASSQGSTRTGPLHF,TGTGCCAGCAGCCAAGGGTCGACGAGGACGGGACCCCTCCACTTT
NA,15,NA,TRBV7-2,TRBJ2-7,CASSFGGHPPYEQYF,TGTGCCAGCAGCTTCGGTGGACACCCTCCCTACGAGCAGTACTTC
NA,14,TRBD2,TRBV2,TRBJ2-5,CASSGTSGQETQYF,TGTGCCAGCAGTGGGACTAGCGGACAAGAGACCCAGTACTTC
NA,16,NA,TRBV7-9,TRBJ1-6,CASSLVQGIGNSPLHF,TGTGCCAGCAGCTTGGTCCAGGGCATCGGTAATTCACCCCTCCACTTT
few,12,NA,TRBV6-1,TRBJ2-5,CASNSAGSLPYF,TGTGCCAGCAACTCGGCCGGGTCCCTACCCTACTTC
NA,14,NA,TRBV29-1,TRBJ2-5,CSVATGTTQETQYF,TGCAGCGTTGCCACCGGGACCACCCAAGAGACCCAGTACTTC
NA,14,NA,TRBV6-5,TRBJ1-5,CASSSSGFNQPQHF,TGTGCCAGCAGTAGTTCAGGGTTCAATCAGCCCCAGCATTTT
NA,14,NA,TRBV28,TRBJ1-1,CASSEVGVNTEAFF,TGTGCCAGCAGTGAAGTCGGGGTGAACACTGAAGCTTTCTTT
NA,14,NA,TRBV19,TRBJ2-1,CASSMARTYNEQFF,TGTGCCAGTAGTATGGCCAGGACCTACAATGAGCAGTTCTTC
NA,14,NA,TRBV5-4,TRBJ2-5,CASSLGGRQETQYF,TGTGCCAGCAGCTTGGGAGGGCGGCAAGAGACCCAGTACTTC
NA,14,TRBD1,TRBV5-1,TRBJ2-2,CASSLQGGTGELFF,TGCGCCAGCAGCTTACAGGGGGGCACCGGGGAGCTGTTTTTT
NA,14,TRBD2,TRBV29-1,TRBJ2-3,CSVLRDYATDTQYF,TGCAGCGTTTTGAGGGACTATGCCACAGATACGCAGTATTTT
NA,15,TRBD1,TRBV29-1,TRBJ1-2,CSVEVEQGKGYGYTF,TGCAGCGTTGAAGTGGAACAGGGGAAGGGGTATGGCTACACCTTC
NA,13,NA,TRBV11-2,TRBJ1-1,CASTPGGFSELFF,TGTGCCAGCACCCCGGGCGGGTTCTCGGAGCTTTTCTTT
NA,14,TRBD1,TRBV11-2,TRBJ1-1,CASSLQQGGTEAFF,TGTGCCAGCAGCTTGCAACAGGGGGGCACTGAAGCTTTCTTT
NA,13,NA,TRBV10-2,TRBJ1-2,CASSELRGYGYTF,TGCGCCAGCAGTGAGTTACGGGGCTATGGCTACACCTTC
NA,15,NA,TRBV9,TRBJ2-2,CASSVLSGETGELFF,TGTGCCAGCAGCGTACTGTCGGGGGAGACCGGGGAGCTGTTTTTT
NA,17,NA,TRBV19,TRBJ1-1,CASSPKDFPPKNTEAFF,TGTGCCAGTAGTCCCAAGGACTTCCCCCCGAAGAACACTGAAGCTTTCTTT
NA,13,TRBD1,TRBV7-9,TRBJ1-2,CASSLGAGGVYTF,TGTGCCAGCAGCTTAGGGGCAGGGGGAGTCTACACCTTC
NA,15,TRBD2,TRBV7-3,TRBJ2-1,CASSLLSGGTEEQFF,TGTGCCAGCAGCCTACTTAGCGGGGGGACAGAGGAGCAGTTCTTC
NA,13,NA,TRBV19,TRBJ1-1,CASSPDVNTEAFF,TGTGCCAGTAGCCCCGACGTAAACACTGAAGCTTTCTTT
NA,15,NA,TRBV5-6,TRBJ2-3,CASLMLGGTADTQYF,TGTGCCAGCCTCATGTTGGGGGGTACCGCAGATACGCAGTATTTT
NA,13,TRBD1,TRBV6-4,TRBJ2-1,CASAGQGDNEQFF,TGTGCCAGTGCGGGACAGGGCGACAATGAGCAGTTCTTC
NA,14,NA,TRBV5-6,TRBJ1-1,CASSLQFSNTEAFF,TGTGCCAGCAGCTTGCAGTTCAGCAACACTGAAGCTTTCTTT
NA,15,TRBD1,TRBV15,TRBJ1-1,CATSRTGTENTEAFF,TGTGCCACCAGCAGAACCGGGACAGAAAACACTGAAGCTTTCTTT